This T cell receptor beta chain was captured in a study of cytomegalovirus exposure and HLA in healthy donors. The primer mix had 60 Vbeta and 13 Jbeta primers. Clones were read by immunoSEQ multiplex PCR, and TCRdb kept only the in-frame ones, dropping some. The sample includes tens of thousands of clones, around 66% of them seen just once. Turning to this clone: One junction end does not reproduce the germline sequence, and a read error may be involved.

The sequence came from a woman aged 40 to 49 in good health and CMV-seropositive. Sequenced input: PBMCs.

CDR3 coding DNA: TGTGCCAGCAGCCGGTCTAGGAACGCTGAAGCTTTCTTT. Protein product: CASSRSRNAEAFF. J is TRBJ1-1 and V is TRBV14, with D unresolved. Germline assignment: CDR1 SGHDN and CDR2 FVKESK. The CDR3 consists of 13 residues.